This entry describes one T cell receptor beta chain. The data belong to a study of CD8+ T cells in alopecia areata. Study context: Patients took tofacitinib for 6 to 18 months, followed by 6 drug-free months.

As to treatment: oral pan-JAK inhibitor, 5-10 mg twice daily. Both peripheral blood and punch biopsies of lesional scalp skin were obtained from patients who had alopecia areata. V was clipped by 6 bases and J by 1 base, with 10 bases between them. The CDR3 spans 13 residues. Per the germline V gene, CDR1 is SQVTM and CDR2 is ANQGSEA. cDNA serving as the sequencing template came from extracted, reverse transcribed RNA. Only in-frame clones appear in the TCRdb table, and some are missing; sequencing was by immunoSEQ multiplex PCR. Of about 210,000 clones in the sample, 40% to 55% were seen once. This specimen was CD4+ T cells sorted from blood, taken around week 37, from a patient treated with tofacitinib. The TCR sequence derives from a human donor with alopecia areata. The chain is built from TRBV29-1 and TRBJ2-1; D may correspond to TRBD1 or TRBD2 (5 bases each). The CDR3 DNA follows: TGCAGCGTCCGGGACGGTTCCTACAATGAGCAGTTCTTC. Translated: CSVRDGSYNEQFF.